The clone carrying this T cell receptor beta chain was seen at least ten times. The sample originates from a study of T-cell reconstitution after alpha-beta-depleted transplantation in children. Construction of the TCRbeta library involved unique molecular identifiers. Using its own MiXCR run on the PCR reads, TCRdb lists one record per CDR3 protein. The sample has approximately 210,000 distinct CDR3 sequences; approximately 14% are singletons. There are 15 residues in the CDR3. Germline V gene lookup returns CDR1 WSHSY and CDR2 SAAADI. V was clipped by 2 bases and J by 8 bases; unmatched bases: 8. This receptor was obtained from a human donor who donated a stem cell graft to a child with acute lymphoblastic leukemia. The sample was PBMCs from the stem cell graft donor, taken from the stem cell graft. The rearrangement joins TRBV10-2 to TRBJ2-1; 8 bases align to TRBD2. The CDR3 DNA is TGCGCCAGCAGTGAGGGCGGGAGGAGGGTTCATGAGCAGTTCTTC. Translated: CASSEGGRRVHEQFF.